This entry is about one TCR beta chain. The data derive from a study of T cell responses to AZD1222 COVID-19 vaccine. Assay used: immunoSEQ multiplex PCR; TCRdb lists only in-frame clones, some missing. The data hold around 200,000 clones, with roughly 93% observed a single time. V lost 3 bases and J 4 bases, leaving 18 bases between the germline ends. The CDR3 runs to 16 residues. CDR1 and CDR2 (germline): MGHRA, YSYEKL. The chain couples TRBV4-1 to TRBJ1-2; D is undetermined. This TCR was recovered from an adult in good health. The sample consisted of peripheral blood, taken on day 0 of AZD1222 vaccination. As DNA, the CDR3 is TGCGCCAGCAGCCAGGCGCTAGAAAAAGGGTTCTATGGCTACACCTTC. Translation: CASSQALEKGFYGYTF.